This T cell receptor (beta chain) was captured by sequencing in a study of chemoradiotherapy in HPV16-positive cancers. Study as a whole: Candidate HPV-specific clones and shared TCR motifs came from two HPV16-positive patients. Whole-study results and caveats: During treatment, candidate HPV-specific clones and E7-related motifs expanded in tumor.

As concerns this clone: As yet, its antigen is unknown.

The table came from immunoSEQ multiplex PCR; TCRdb's copy has only in-frame clones and leaves some out. The sample yields roughly 12,000 clones, about 81% seen once. This CDR3 is built from 15 residues. Germline assignment: CDR1 KGHSH and CDR2 LQKENI. The ends lost 5 bases at V and 1 base at J; junction bases unmatched: 3. The material was obtained from a patient who underwent chemoradiotherapy. This TCR derives from a human donor with HPV-associated anogenital cancer. V usage is TRBV18 and J usage is TRBJ1-5, with 9 nucleotides matching TRBD1. CDR3 in amino acids: CASSSGQGSNQPQHF. In nucleotides, the CDR3 is TGTGCCAGCTCATCAGGACAGGGGAGCAATCAGCCCCAGCATTTT.